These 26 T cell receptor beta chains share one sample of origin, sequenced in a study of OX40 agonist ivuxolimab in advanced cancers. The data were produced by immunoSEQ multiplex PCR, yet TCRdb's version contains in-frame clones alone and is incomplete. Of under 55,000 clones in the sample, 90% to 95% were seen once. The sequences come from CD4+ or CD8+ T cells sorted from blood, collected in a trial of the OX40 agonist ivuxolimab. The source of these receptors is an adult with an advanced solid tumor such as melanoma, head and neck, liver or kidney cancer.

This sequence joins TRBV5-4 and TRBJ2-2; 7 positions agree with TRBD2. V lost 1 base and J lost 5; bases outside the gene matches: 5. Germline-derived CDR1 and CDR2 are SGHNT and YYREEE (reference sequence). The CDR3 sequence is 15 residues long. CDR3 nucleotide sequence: TGTGCCAGCAGCTTGACTAGCGCGGCTACCGGGGAGCTGTTTTTT. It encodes CASSLTSAATGELFF.

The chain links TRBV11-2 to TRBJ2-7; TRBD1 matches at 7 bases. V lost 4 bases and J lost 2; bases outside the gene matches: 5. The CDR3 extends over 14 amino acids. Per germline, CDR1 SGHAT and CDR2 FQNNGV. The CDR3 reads CASSSWDRPYEQYF. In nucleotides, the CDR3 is TGTGCCAGCAGCTCGTGGGACAGACCCTACGAGCAGTACTTC.

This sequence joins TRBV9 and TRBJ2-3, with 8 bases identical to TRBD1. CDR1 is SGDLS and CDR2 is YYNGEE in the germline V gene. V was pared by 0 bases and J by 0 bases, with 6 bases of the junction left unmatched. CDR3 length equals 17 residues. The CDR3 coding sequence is TGTGCCAGCAGCGTAGTGGGGGACAGGATAAGCACAGATACGCAGTATTTT. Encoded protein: CASSVVGDRISTDTQYF.

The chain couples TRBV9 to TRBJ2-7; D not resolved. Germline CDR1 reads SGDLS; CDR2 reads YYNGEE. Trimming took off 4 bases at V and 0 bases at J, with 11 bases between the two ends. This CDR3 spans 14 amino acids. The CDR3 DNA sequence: TGTGCCAGCAGCTCCAGGCTGGACTCCTACGAGCAGTACTTC. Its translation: CASSSRLDSYEQYF.

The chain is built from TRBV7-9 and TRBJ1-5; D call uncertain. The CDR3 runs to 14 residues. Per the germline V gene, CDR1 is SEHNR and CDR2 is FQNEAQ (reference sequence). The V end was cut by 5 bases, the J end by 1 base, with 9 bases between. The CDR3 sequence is CASSRTESNQPQHF. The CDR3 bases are TGTGCCAGCAGCCGCACAGAGAGCAATCAGCCCCAGCATTTT.

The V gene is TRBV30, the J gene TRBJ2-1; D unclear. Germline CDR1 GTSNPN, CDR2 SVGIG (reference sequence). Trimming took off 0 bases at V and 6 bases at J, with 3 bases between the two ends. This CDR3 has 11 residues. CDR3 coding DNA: TGTGCCTGGAGTGTGGTCAATGAGCAGTTCTTC. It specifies CAWSVVNEQFF.

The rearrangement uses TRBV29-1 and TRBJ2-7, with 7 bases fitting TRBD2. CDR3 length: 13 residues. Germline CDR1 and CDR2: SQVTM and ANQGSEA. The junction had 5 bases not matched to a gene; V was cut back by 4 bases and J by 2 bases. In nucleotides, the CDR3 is TGCAGCGTTGCTGGCGGGGGTACCTACGAGCAGTACTTC. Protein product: CSVAGGGTYEQYF.

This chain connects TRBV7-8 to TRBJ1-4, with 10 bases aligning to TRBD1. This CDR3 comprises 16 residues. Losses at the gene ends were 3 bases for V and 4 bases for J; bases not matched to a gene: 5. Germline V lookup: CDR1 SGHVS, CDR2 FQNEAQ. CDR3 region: CASSLGQGTFNEKLFF. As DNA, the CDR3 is TGTGCCAGCAGCTTGGGACAGGGGACATTTAATGAAAAACTGTTTTTT. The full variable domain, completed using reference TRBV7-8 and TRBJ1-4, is GAGVSQSPRYKVAKRGQDVALRCDPISGHVSLFWYQQALGQGPEFLTYFQNEAQLDKSGLPSDRFFAERPEGSVSTLKIQRTQQEDSAVYLCASSLGQGTFNEKLFFGSGTQLSVL.

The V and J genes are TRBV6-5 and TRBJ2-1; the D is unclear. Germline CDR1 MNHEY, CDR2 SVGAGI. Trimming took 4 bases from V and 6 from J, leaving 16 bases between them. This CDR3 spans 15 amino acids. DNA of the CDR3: TGTGCCAGCAGTTCTCAATTAGGGATCCCCAATGAGCAGTTCTTC. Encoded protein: CASSSQLGIPNEQFF.

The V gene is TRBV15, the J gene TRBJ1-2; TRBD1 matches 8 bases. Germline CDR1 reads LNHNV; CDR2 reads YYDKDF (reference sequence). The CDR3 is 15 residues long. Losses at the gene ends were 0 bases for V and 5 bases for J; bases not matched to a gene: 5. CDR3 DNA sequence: TGTGCCACCAGCAGAGATCGGCAGGGGGCGTATGGCTACACCTTC. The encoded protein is CATSRDRQGAYGYTF.

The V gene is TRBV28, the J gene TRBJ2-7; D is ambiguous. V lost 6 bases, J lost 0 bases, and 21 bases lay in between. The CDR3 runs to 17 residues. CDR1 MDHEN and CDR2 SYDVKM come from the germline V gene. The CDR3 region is CASRERDPSRSSYEQYF. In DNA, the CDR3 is TGTGCCAGCAGGGAACGAGATCCTTCTAGGAGCTCCTACGAGCAGTACTTC.

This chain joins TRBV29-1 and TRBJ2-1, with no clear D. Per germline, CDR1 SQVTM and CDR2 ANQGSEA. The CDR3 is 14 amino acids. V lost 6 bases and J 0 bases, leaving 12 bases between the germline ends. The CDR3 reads CSVNPPSSYNEQFF. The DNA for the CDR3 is TGCAGCGTCAATCCCCCGAGCTCCTACAATGAGCAGTTCTTC.

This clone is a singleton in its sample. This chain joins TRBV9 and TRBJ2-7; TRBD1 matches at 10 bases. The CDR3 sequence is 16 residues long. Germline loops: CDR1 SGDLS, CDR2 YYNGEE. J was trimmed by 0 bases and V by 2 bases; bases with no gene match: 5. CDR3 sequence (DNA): TGTGCCAGCAGCGTGGGACAGGGGCCGAGCTCCTACGAGCAGTACTTC. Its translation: CASSVGQGPSSYEQYF.

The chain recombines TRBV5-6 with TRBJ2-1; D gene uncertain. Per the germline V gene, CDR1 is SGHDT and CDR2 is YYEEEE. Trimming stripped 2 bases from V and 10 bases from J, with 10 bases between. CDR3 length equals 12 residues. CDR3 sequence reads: CASSFLDLEQFF. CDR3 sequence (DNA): TGTGCCAGCAGCTTCCTAGATCTGGAGCAGTTCTTC.

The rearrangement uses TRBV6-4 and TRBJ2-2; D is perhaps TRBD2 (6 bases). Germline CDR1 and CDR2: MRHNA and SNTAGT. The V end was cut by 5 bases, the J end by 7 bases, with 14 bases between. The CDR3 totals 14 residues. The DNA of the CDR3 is TGTGCCAGCAGTAAGGAGGGACCAAACGGGGAGCTGTTTTTT. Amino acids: CASSKEGPNGELFF.

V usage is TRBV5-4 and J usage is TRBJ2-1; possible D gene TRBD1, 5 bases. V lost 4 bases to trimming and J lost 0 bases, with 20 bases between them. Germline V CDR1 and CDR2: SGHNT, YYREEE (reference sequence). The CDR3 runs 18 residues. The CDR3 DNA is TGTGCCAGCAGCACGAACCCACAGGTCCTGAGCTCCTACAATGAGCAGTTCTTC. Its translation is CASSTNPQVLSSYNEQFF.

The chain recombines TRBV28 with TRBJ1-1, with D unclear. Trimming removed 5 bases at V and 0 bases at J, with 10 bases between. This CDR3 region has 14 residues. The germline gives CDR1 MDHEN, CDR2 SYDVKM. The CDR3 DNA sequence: TGTGCCAGCAGTCCCTCCTTCATGAACACTGAAGCTTTCTTT. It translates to CASSPSFMNTEAFF.

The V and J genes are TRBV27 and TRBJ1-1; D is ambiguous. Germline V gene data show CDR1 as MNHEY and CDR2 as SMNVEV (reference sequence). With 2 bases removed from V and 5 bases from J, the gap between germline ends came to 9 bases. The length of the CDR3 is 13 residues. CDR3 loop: CASSLTARTEAFF. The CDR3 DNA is TGTGCCAGCAGTTTAACAGCCAGGACTGAAGCTTTCTTT.

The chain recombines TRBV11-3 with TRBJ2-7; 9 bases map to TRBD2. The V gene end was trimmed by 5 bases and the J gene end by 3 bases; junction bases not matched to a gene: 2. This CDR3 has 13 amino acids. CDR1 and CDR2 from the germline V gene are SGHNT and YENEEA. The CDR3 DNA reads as TGTGCCAGCAGCGGTAGCGGGGGCTACGAGCAGTACTTC. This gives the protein CASSGSGGYEQYF.

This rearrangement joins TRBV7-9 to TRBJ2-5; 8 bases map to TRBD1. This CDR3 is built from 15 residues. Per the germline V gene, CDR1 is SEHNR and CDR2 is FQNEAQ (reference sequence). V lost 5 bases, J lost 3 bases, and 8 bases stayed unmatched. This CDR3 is CASSADRVGEETQYF. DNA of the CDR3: TGTGCCAGCAGCGCGGACAGGGTGGGCGAAGAGACCCAGTACTTC.

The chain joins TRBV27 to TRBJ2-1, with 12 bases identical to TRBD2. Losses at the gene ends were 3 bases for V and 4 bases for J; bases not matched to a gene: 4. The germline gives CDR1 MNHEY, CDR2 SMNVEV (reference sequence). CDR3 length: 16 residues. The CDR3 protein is CASSLGTSGRYNEQFF. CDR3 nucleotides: TGTGCCAGCAGTTTGGGGACTAGCGGGCGATACAATGAGCAGTTCTTC.

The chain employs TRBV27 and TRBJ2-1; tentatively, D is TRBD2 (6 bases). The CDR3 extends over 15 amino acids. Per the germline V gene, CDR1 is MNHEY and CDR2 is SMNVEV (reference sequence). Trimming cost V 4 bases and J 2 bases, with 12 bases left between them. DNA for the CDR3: TGTGCCAGCAGTTCACGGGAGCTTCCCTACAATGAGCAGTTCTTC. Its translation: CASSSRELPYNEQFF.

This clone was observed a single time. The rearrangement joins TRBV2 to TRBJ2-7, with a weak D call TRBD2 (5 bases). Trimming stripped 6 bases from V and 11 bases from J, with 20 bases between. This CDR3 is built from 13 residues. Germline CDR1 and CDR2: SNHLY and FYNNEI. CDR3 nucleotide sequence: TGTGCCAGCAGAGATTCCGGGCCAATGGAGGAGTACTTC. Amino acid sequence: CASRDSGPMEEYF.

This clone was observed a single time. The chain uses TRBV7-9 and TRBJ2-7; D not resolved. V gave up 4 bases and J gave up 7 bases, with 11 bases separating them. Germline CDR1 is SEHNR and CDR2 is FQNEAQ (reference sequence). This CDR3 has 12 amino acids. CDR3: CASSSMAYEQYF. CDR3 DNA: TGTGCCAGCAGCTCAATGGCTTATGAGCAGTACTTC. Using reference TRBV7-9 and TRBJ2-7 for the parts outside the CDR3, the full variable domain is DTGVSQNPRHKITKRGQNVTFRCDPISEHNRLYWYRQTLGQGPEFLTYFQNEAQLEKSRLLSDRFSAERPKGSFSTLEIQRTEQGDSAMYLCASSSMAYEQYFGPGTRLTVT.

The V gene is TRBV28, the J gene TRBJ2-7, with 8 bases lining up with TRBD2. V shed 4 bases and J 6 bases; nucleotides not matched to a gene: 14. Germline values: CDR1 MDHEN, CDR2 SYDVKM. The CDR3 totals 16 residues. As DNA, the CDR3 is TGTGCCAGCAGTTCCCCATTGGGGCGGGAGGCCTCCGAGCAGTACTTC. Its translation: CASSSPLGREASEQYF. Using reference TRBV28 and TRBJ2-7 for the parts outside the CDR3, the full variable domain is DVKVTQSSRYLVKRTGEKVFLECVQDMDHENMFWYRQDPGLGLRLIYFSYDVKMKEKGDIPEGYSVSREKKERFSLILESASTNQTSMYLCASSSPLGREASEQYFGPGTRLTVT.

CDR3 bases: TGTGCCAGCAGGCCTGAAGCTTTCTTT. It is translated as CASRPEAFF. This chain links TRBV13 with TRBJ1-1; D gene unclear. V lost 6 bases to trimming and J lost 6 bases, with 2 bases between them. The V gene's germline CDR1 is PRHDT and CDR2 FYEKMQ (reference sequence). This CDR3 is 9 amino acids long.